Listed below are T cell receptor beta chains from one sample, sequenced in a study of T cells in Graves' hyperthyroidism and ophthalmopathy. A single record per CDR3 protein comes from TCRdb applying MiXCR to the multiplex PCR reads. Of under 300,000 distinct CDR3 sequences detected, 14% to 15% appear once; the ten largest clones hold less than 15%. Sequenced material: blood. These receptors came from a middle-aged woman with Graves' hyperthyroidism that later progressed to Graves' ophthalmopathy. The CDR3 runs from the conserved cysteine through the conserved F or W. The D gene is left open where the match is weak. Rows may omit the clone size; those that give it use once, few, many or a size class.

CDR3 DNA	CDR3 protein	clone size	D gene	J gene	V gene
TGTGCCAGCAGACAGGGCTACAATGAGCAGTTCTTC	CASRQGYNEQFF	many	.	TRBJ2-1	TRBV2
TGTGCCAGCAGCTTAGGAGGGCAAAGGGGGAGCGGCGCCTCCTACGAGCAGTACTTC	CASSLGGQRGSGASYEQYF	many	.	TRBJ2-7	TRBV7-8
TGTGCCAGCACATACGGGAACACTGAAGCTTTCTTT	CASTYGNTEAFF	few	.	TRBJ1-1	TRBV6-1
TGTGCCAGCAGCGCCGGGGACTACCCGAACACCGGGGAGCTGTTTTTT	CASSAGDYPNTGELFF	many	TRBD2	TRBJ2-2	TRBV12-3/TRBV12-4
TGTGCCAGCAGCCAAGATTCAGGGGGCGCGACTGAAGCTTTCTTT	CASSQDSGGATEAFF	many	TRBD1	TRBJ1-1	TRBV4-2
TGCAGTGCCGACAGGGCTTCTGGGGCCAACGTCCTGACTTTC	CSADRASGANVLTF	.	TRBD1	TRBJ2-6	TRBV20-1
TGTGCCAGCAGCCACTCAGGAGCGGGCGGGGAGACCCAGTACTTC	CASSHSGAGGETQYF	many	.	TRBJ2-5	TRBV11-2
TGTGCCAGTAGTATTCTGGTGCCAGCCTCTGGAAACACCATATATTTT	CASSILVPASGNTIYF	.	.	TRBJ1-3	TRBV19
TGCAGTGCCCCGGGACAGGGGGACAAAAACATTCAGTACTTC	CSAPGQGDKNIQYF	.	TRBD1	TRBJ2-4	TRBV20-1
TGTGCCAGCAGTGGAAGCGGGAGGGACACCTACAATGAGCAGTTCTTC	CASSGSGRDTYNEQFF	many	TRBD2	TRBJ2-1	TRBV6-1
TGCGCCAGCAGCCAAACTCAGGCACCCCCGAACACCGGGGAGCTGTTTTTT	CASSQTQAPPNTGELFF	.	.	TRBJ2-2	TRBV4-1
TGTGCCTGGAGACCCCTAGCGGCAAGCTCCTACGAGCAGTACTTC	CAWRPLAASSYEQYF	.	TRBD2	TRBJ2-7	TRBV30
TGTGCCAGTAAACACCGGGACGGTATACTAAGAGAGGTTCAGCCCCAGCATTTT	CASKHRDGILREVQPQHF	many	.	TRBJ1-5	TRBV19
TGTGCCAGCTCACCACAGGTCTCGGGAGATGGCTACACCTTC	CASSPQVSGDGYTF	.	.	TRBJ1-2	TRBV18
TGTGCCAGCAGTGAAGTGGCCAGCTACAATGAGCAGTTCTTC	CASSEVASYNEQFF	few	.	TRBJ2-1	TRBV6-1
TGTGCCAGCAGTTTAGACGGGACGGACAACTACGAGCAGTACTTC	CASSLDGTDNYEQYF	many	.	TRBJ2-7	TRBV28
TGCGCCAGCAGCTTGGGGCAGCCTGGTCCCAATGAGCAGTTCTTC	CASSLGQPGPNEQFF	.	.	TRBJ2-1	TRBV5-1
TGTGCCAGCAGCGTAGGGGGGGTATATGGCTACACCTTC	CASSVGGVYGYTF	.	.	TRBJ1-2	TRBV9
TGTGCCAGCAGCCCTAAAAAGTCTGGGGAGATCAGCACAGATACGCAGTATTTT	CASSPKKSGEISTDTQYF	few	.	TRBJ2-3	TRBV6-1
TGTGCCAGCAGTGGGGGGGTCGGGTATCAGCCCCAGCATTTT	CASSGGVGYQPQHF	many	.	TRBJ1-5	TRBV28
TGTGCCAGCAGCCCGGGGTTGGGGACAGATACGCAGTATTTT	CASSPGLGTDTQYF	many	.	TRBJ2-3	TRBV11-3
TGCGCCAGCAGCTTGAAGTGGACGGCGGGAAGGCAGTACTTC	CASSLKWTAGRQYF	many	.	TRBJ2-7	TRBV5-1
TGTGCCAGCTCCTGGGGGGGCCGGAACACCATATATTTT	CASSWGGRNTIYF	many	.	TRBJ1-3	TRBV28
TGCAGTGCAAGGACTAGCGGGGCGGTCTACGAGCAGTACTTC	CSARTSGAVYEQYF	many	TRBD2	TRBJ2-7	TRBV20-1
TGCGCCAGCAGCCAACCTAGGGGGGCCGGGGAGCTGTTTTTT	CASSQPRGAGELFF	.	.	TRBJ2-2	TRBV4-1
TGTGCCAGCAGTCCACAGGGGGGCCGGACTGAAGCTTTCTTT	CASSPQGGRTEAFF	many	TRBD1	TRBJ1-1	TRBV3-1
TGTGCCAGCAGCGTCTGGACCGACACTGAAGCTTTCTTT	CASSVWTDTEAFF	many	.	TRBJ1-1	TRBV9
TGCGCCAGCAGCCGTGGCCAGACTAGCGGGCCTTACAATGAGCAGTTCTTC	CASSRGQTSGPYNEQFF	few	TRBD2	TRBJ2-1	TRBV5-1